The 13 T cell receptor beta chains below all came from one sample that was sequenced in a study of T-cell memory formation after mild COVID-19. TCRdb reanalysed the 5' RACE reads using MiXCR and keeps one entry per CDR3 protein. The top ten hold roughly 20% of the sample, which has around 250,000 distinct CDR3 sequences, under 20% seen once. The sequenced sample consisted of PBMCs or a T cell subset sorted from them (not recorded which). All receptors derive from a man younger than 35 who had mild COVID-19 (a few samples of this study predate the infection). Cell type and time point are not known.

This clonotype was detected only a few times. This rearrangement joins TRBV7-2 to TRBJ2-3, with D hard to call. V dropped 1 base and J dropped 3 bases, with 14 bases sitting between them. CDR3 length equals 16 residues. Germline V lookup: CDR1 SGHTA, CDR2 FQGNSA. CDR3: CASSLGSRLDTDTQYF. CDR3 DNA: TGTGCCAGCAGCTTAGGCTCGCGGCTAGATACAGATACGCAGTATTTT.

V is TRBV6-5 and J is TRBJ2-2; D might be TRBD1 (5 bases). The germline V gene has CDR1 MNHEY and CDR2 SVGAGI. Trimming stripped 7 bases from V and 5 bases from J, with 14 bases between. This CDR3 has 14 amino acids. The CDR3 DNA sequence: TGTGCCAGCATGGAAAGGGGATATACCGGGGAGCTGTTTTTT. Translating gives CASMERGYTGELFF.

This clonotype was counted ten times or more. The chain links TRBV5-5 to TRBJ2-1, with TRBD2 identical over 8 bases. Losses at the gene ends were 4 bases for V and 4 bases for J; bases not matched to a gene: 7. Per germline, CDR1 SGHKS and CDR2 YYEKEE (reference sequence). This CDR3 is built from 15 residues. CDR3: CASSPLGGGYNEQFF. The CDR3 nucleotides read TGTGCCAGCAGCCCCCTCGGGGGGGGGTACAATGAGCAGTTCTTC.

The chain recombines TRBV18 with TRBJ2-3; 8 bases fit TRBD2. The CDR3 is 14 amino acids. Germline CDR1 is KGHSH and CDR2 is LQKENI. Trimming at V came to 10 bases and at J to 3 bases, leaving 9 bases not matched to a gene. The CDR3 sequence is CATQSGTRTDTQYF. The CDR3 DNA reads as TGTGCCACGCAATCCGGGACTAGGACAGATACGCAGTATTTT.

This clonotype was counted a few times. This CDR3 is CASSQMGQGANSPLHF. CDR3 nucleotide sequence: TGTGCCAGCAGCCAAATGGGACAGGGGGCGAATTCACCCCTCCACTTT. V gene TRBV3-1 combines with J gene TRBJ1-6, with 12 bases fitting TRBD1. The germline V gene encodes CDR1 LGHDT and CDR2 YNNKEL (reference sequence). V lost 2 bases and J lost 7; bases outside the gene matches: 3. There are 16 residues in the CDR3. Full variable domain (outside the CDR3, taken from reference TRBV3-1 and TRBJ1-6): DTAVSQTPKYLVTQMGNDKSIKCEQNLGHDTMYWYKQDSKKFLKIMFSYNNKELIINETVPNRFSPKSPDKAHLNLHINSLELGDSAVYFCASSQMGQGANSPLHFGNGTRLTVT.

This clonotype was seen a few times. J is TRBJ2-1 and V is TRBV20-1, with D tentatively TRBD2 (5 bases). The CDR3 contains 15 residues. Germline V lookup: CDR1 DFQATT, CDR2 SNEGSKA (reference sequence). V lost 1 base, J lost 2 bases, and 12 bases lay in between. The CDR3 loop reads CSARGTAGTYNEQFF. The CDR3 DNA reads as TGCAGTGCTAGAGGCACAGCCGGGACCTACAATGAGCAGTTCTTC.

This clonotype showed up many times. The chain couples TRBV12-3 or TRBV12-4 to TRBJ2-2, with D perhaps assigned TRBD1 or TRBD2 (5 bases each). V was trimmed by 3 bases and J by 9 bases, leaving 8 bases between them. The CDR3 has 12 amino acids. CDR3 in DNA: TGTGCCAGCAGTTTCCGGGGCAGGGAGCTGTTTTTT. This codes for CASSFRGRELFF.

The chain employs TRBV4-1 and TRBJ2-5, with 8 bases matching TRBD2. The length of the CDR3 is 16 residues. Germline loops: CDR1 MGHRA, CDR2 YSYEKL. With V trimmed by 0 bases and J by 4 bases, 7 bases remained unmatched. The CDR3 protein is CASSQDFGGGRETQYF. CDR3 bases: TGCGCCAGCAGCCAAGATTTTGGCGGGGGGCGAGAGACCCAGTACTTC.

At least ten counts were recorded for this clonotype. This chain connects TRBV7-2 to TRBJ1-5; D unclear. The CDR3 totals 13 residues. CDR1 is SGHTA and CDR2 is FQGNSA in the germline V gene. V dropped 4 bases and J dropped 7 bases, with 11 bases sitting between them. The CDR3 DNA sequence: TGTGCCAGCAGCTATAGAGGGCAACAGCCCCAGCATTTT. Its translation is CASSYRGQQPQHF.

The table lists this clonotype with a few counts. The chain employs TRBV5-1 and TRBJ2-3, with D hard to call. The CDR3 runs to 14 residues. The V and J ends lost 0 bases and 0 bases respectively, with 5 bases between them. CDR1 and CDR2 from the germline V gene are SGHRS and YFSETQ. The CDR3, as DNA: TGCGCCAGCAGCTTGGAACGGAGCACAGATACGCAGTATTTT. It yields the protein CASSLERSTDTQYF.

CDR3 sequence: CASSLESSGTLDEQFF. The CDR3 DNA reads as TGTGCCAGCAGCTTAGAGTCCTCAGGGACCTTAGATGAGCAGTTCTTC. The chain combines TRBV11-2 with TRBJ2-1; D could derive from TRBD1 or TRBD2 (5 bases each). CDR1 and CDR2 from the germline V gene are SGHAT and FQNNGV. V lost 0 bases to trimming and J lost 8 bases, with 17 bases between them. The CDR3 has 16 amino acids.

This chain connects TRBV6-5 to TRBJ1-2, with 7 bases matching TRBD1. CDR1 and CDR2 from the germline V gene are MNHEY and SVGAGI. This CDR3 has 13 residues. V gave up 6 bases and J gave up 8 bases; unmatched junction bases: 9. CDR3 in DNA: TGTGCCAGCAGCCCGAGACAGGGTAAAGGCTACACCTTC. Residues: CASSPRQGKGYTF.

This clonotype has more than one count but fewer than ten. This rearrangement joins TRBV27 to TRBJ2-7; TRBD2 matches 11 bases. J gave up 2 bases and V 5 bases, and 14 bases lay outside the gene matches. The CDR3 is made up of 18 amino acids. In germline, CDR1 is MNHEY, CDR2 SMNVEV (reference sequence). The CDR3 is CASSPSYRLAGSAYEQYF. Here the CDR3 DNA reads TGTGCCAGCAGTCCTTCCTATAGACTAGCGGGGAGCGCCTACGAGCAGTACTTC.